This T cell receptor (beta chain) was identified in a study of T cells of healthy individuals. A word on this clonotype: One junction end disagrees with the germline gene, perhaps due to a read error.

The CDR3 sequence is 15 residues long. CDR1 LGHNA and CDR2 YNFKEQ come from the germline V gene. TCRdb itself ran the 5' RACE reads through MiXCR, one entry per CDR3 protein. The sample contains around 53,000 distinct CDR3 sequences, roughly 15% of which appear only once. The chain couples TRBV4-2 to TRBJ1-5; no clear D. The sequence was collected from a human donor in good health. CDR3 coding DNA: TGTGCCAGCAGCCAAGATCTATATAGCAAACAGCCCCAGCATTTT. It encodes CASSQDLYSKQPQHF.